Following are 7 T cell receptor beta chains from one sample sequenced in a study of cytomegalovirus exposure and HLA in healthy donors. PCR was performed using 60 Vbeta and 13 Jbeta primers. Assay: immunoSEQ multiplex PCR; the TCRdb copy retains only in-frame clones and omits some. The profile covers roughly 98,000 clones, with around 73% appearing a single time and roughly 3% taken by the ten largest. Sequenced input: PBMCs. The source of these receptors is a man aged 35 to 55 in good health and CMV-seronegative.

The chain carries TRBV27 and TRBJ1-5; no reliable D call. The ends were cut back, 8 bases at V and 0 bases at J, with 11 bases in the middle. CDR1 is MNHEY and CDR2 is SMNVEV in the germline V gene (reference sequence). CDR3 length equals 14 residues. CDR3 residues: CASSLRDSNQPQHF. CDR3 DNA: TGTGCCAGCTCTCTACGGGATAGCAATCAGCCCCAGCATTTT.

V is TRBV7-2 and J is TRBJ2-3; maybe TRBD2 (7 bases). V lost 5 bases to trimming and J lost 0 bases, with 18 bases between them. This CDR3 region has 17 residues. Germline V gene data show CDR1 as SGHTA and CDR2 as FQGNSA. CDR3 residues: CASSAPGGGRSTDTQYF. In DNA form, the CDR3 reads TGTGCCAGCAGCGCTCCTGGGGGCGGGAGAAGCACAGATACGCAGTATTTT.

Written as DNA, the CDR3 is TGTGCCAGTAGTATTGGAGTCACCGGGGAGCTGTTTTTT. Translated: CASSIGVTGELFF. This sequence joins TRBV19 and TRBJ2-2; D is unclear. Per the germline V gene, CDR1 is LNHDA and CDR2 is SQIVND (reference sequence). CDR3 length equals 13 residues. Trimming removed 3 bases from V and 4 bases from J, with 6 bases in between. Together with reference TRBV19 and TRBJ2-2, the CDR3 gives the full variable domain: DGGITQSPKYLFRKEGQNVTLSCEQNLNHDAMYWYRQDPGQGLRLIYYSQIVNDFQKGDIAEGYSVSREKKESFPLTVTSAQKNPTAFYLCASSIGVTGELFFGEGSRLTVL.

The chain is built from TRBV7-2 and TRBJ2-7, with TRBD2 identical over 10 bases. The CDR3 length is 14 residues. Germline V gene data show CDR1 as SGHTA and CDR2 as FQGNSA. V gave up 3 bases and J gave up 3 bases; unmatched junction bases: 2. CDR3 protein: CASSFRLAGYEQYF. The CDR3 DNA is TGTGCCAGCAGCTTTAGACTAGCGGGCTACGAGCAGTACTTC.

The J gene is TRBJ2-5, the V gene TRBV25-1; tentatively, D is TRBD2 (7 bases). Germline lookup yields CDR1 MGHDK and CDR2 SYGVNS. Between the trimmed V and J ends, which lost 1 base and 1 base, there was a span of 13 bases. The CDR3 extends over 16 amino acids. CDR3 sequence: CASSEWEGGTQETQYF. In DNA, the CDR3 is TGTGCCAGCAGTGAATGGGAGGGGGGGACCCAAGAGACCCAGTACTTC.

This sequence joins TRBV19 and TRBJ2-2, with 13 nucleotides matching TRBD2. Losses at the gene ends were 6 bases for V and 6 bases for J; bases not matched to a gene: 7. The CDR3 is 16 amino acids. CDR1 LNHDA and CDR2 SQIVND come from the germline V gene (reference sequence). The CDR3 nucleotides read TGTGCCAGTAGCCTACTAGCGGGAGGGAGTTCCGGGGAGCTGTTTTTT. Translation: CASSLLAGGSSGELFF.

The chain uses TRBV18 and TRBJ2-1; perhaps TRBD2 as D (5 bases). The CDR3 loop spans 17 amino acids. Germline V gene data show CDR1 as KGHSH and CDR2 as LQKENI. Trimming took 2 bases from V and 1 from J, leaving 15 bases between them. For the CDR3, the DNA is TGTGCCAGCTCACCAATTCGGGGAAGTAGGTCCTACAATGAGCAGTTCTTC. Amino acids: CASSPIRGSRSYNEQFF.